These 27 T cell receptor beta chains originate from one sample sequenced in a study of T cell responses to AZD1222 COVID-19 vaccine. Data came from immunoSEQ multiplex PCR; TCRdb stores just in-frame clones and leaves some out. The table has roughly 120,000 clones, 75% to 90% seen once. The specimen comprised peripheral blood, sampled 28 days after the second AZD1222 dose. The receptors come from an adult who received the AZD1222 COVID-19 vaccine.

The CDR3 DNA sequence: TGTGCCAGTACGGGGTACTCTGGAAACACCATATATTTT. As protein: CASTGYSGNTIYF. The rearrangement uses TRBV25-1 and TRBJ1-3, with D unclear. The V end was cut by 9 bases, the J end by 0 bases, with 9 bases between. The germline V gene encodes CDR1 MGHDK and CDR2 SYGVNS. This CDR3 spans 13 amino acids.

The rearrangement joins TRBV18 to TRBJ2-7, with a tentative D call TRBD2 (5 bases). Germline-derived CDR1 and CDR2 are KGHSH and LQKENI. V was trimmed by 5 bases and J by 2 bases, leaving 16 bases between them. The CDR3 runs to 15 residues. The CDR3 sequence: CASSERAVNTYEQYF. In DNA, the CDR3 is TGTGCCAGCTCAGAGAGGGCAGTCAACACCTACGAGCAGTACTTC. The variable domain in full, with the rest retrieved from reference TRBV18 and TRBJ2-7, is NAGVMQNPRHLVRRRGQEARLRCSPMKGHSHVYWYRQLPEEGLKFMVYLQKENIIDESGMPKERFSAEFPKEGPSILRIQQVVRGDSAAYFCASSERAVNTYEQYFGPGTRLTVT.

The chain carries TRBV19 and TRBJ2-7, with D tentatively TRBD1 or TRBD2 (5 bases each). Germline CDR1 LNHDA, CDR2 SQIVND (reference sequence). The CDR3 sequence is 16 residues long. With 4 bases removed from V and 7 bases from J, the gap between germline ends came to 23 bases. CDR3 in amino acids: CASSTLPSGRAREQYF. The CDR3, as DNA: TGTGCCAGTAGTACTCTCCCGTCGGGGCGGGCCCGGGAGCAGTACTTC.

Comment on this clone: Additional DNA sequences in this sample encode the identical CDR3. The rearrangement joins TRBV5-1 to TRBJ2-5, with D perhaps TRBD2 (6 bases). Germline V lookup: CDR1 SGHRS, CDR2 YFSETQ. Trimming shortened V by 4 bases and J by 5 bases, and 15 bases separated the two germline ends. This CDR3 comprises 14 residues. Written as DNA, the CDR3 is TGCGCCAGCAGCCCAAGTGGAGGAGGGGAGACCCAGTACTTC. It encodes CASSPSGGGETQYF.

V gene TRBV19 combines with J gene TRBJ2-1; D may be TRBD1 (6 bases). CDR1 and CDR2 (germline): LNHDA, SQIVND (reference sequence). Trimming took off 5 bases at V and 9 bases at J, with 14 bases between the two ends. CDR3 size: 13 residues. In nucleotides, the CDR3 is TGTGCCAGTAGTCTAAGGACAGTAGGTGAGCAGTTCTTC. Translated, it gives CASSLRTVGEQFF.

The rearrangement uses TRBV5-4 and TRBJ2-1; D ambiguous. The V gene lost 0 bases and the J gene lost 6 bases, with 7 bases spanning the gap. This CDR3 region has 13 residues. Germline V gene lookup returns CDR1 SGHNT and CDR2 YYREEE (reference sequence). The CDR3 loop reads CASSLVGLNEQFF. The CDR3 DNA is TGTGCCAGCAGCTTGGTAGGTCTCAATGAGCAGTTCTTC.

J is TRBJ2-3 and V is TRBV11-3; TRBD1 or TRBD2 may be the D gene (6 bases each). Germline lookup yields CDR1 SGHNT and CDR2 YENEEA. The CDR3 has 14 amino acids. V was shortened by 6 bases and J by 4 bases, with 14 bases between the two germline ends. The CDR3 sequence: CASSGGPSADTQYF. The CDR3 nucleotides are TGTGCCAGCAGTGGGGGGCCTAGCGCAGATACGCAGTATTTT. Based on the CDR3 plus reference TRBV11-3 and TRBJ2-3, the full variable domain is EAGVVQSPRYKIIEKKQPVAFWCNPISGHNTLYWYLQNLGQGPELLIRYENEEAVDDSQLPKDRFSAERLKGVDSTLKIQPAELGDSAVYLCASSGGPSADTQYFGPGTRLTVL.

The CDR3 nucleotides read TGTGCCACTAGGACAGGGAGGAATGGCTACACCTTC. Protein product: CATRTGRNGYTF. This chain joins TRBV28 and TRBJ1-2; 8 positions agree with TRBD1. The junction had 7 bases not matched to a gene; V was cut back by 10 bases and J by 6 bases. The CDR3 has 12 amino acids. CDR1 and CDR2 (germline): MDHEN, SYDVKM.

The chain has TRBV9 and TRBJ2-7, with 12 nucleotides matching TRBD2. The CDR3 extends over 16 amino acids. Germline CDR1 reads SGDLS; CDR2 reads YYNGEE. Unmatched junction bases numbered 6, after V lost 4 bases and J lost 1 base. CDR3 DNA: TGTGCCAGCAGCTTGGGACTAGCGGGTTTATCCTACGAGCAGTACTTC. Residues: CASSLGLAGLSYEQYF.

The gene calls are TRBV27 and TRBJ2-7; D could derive from TRBD1 or TRBD2 (5 bases each). The germline V and J ends were trimmed by 5 bases and 0 bases, with 11 bases remaining between them. Germline V lookup: CDR1 MNHEY, CDR2 SMNVEV (reference sequence). This CDR3 spans 14 amino acids. The CDR3 reads CASSPRGPSYEQYF. DNA for the CDR3: TGTGCCAGCAGTCCGAGGGGCCCCTCCTACGAGCAGTACTTC.

The gene calls are TRBV19 and TRBJ1-1, with TRBD1 matching 7 bases. The CDR3 covers 12 residues. Losses at the gene ends were 10 bases for V and 2 bases for J; bases not matched to a gene: 4. CDR1 is LNHDA and CDR2 is SQIVND in the germline V gene (reference sequence). CDR3 bases: TGTGCCACACGGGACAGCAACACTGAAGCTTTCTTT. It specifies CATRDSNTEAFF. Based on the CDR3 plus reference TRBV19 and TRBJ1-1, the full variable domain is DGGITQSPKYLFRKEGQNVTLSCEQNLNHDAMYWYRQDPGQGLRLIYYSQIVNDFQKGDIAEGYSVSREKKESFPLTVTSAQKNPTAFYLCATRDSNTEAFFGQGTRLTVV.

The chain couples TRBV11-3 to TRBJ1-1; 7 positions match TRBD1. V was clipped by 4 bases and J by 3 bases; unmatched bases: 11. The CDR3 spans 16 residues. CDR1 and CDR2 from the germline V gene are SGHNT and YENEEA. This chain's CDR3 is CASSSQYDRVYTEAFF. The DNA for the CDR3 is TGTGCCAGCAGCTCCCAGTACGACAGGGTGTACACTGAAGCTTTCTTT. Complete variable domain (other parts from reference TRBV11-3 and TRBJ1-1): EAGVVQSPRYKIIEKKQPVAFWCNPISGHNTLYWYLQNLGQGPELLIRYENEEAVDDSQLPKDRFSAERLKGVDSTLKIQPAELGDSAVYLCASSSQYDRVYTEAFFGQGTRLTVV.

This clone was counted between two and nine times. The V gene is TRBV5-1, the J gene TRBJ2-1; 10 nucleotides align to TRBD2. Germline V gives CDR1 SGHRS, CDR2 YFSETQ. V trimming: 4 bases; J trimming: 5 bases; junction bases outside the gene matches: 6. CDR3 size: 15 residues. The CDR3 reads CASSPGTSANNEQFF. The CDR3 region has the DNA TGCGCCAGCAGCCCCGGGACTAGCGCCAACAATGAGCAGTTCTTC.

The V and J genes are TRBV7-3 and TRBJ2-3; TRBD2 matches at 12 bases. Germline-derived CDR1 and CDR2 are SGHTA and FQGTGA. The CDR3 loop spans 17 amino acids. J lost 1 base, V lost 5 bases, and 7 bases had no gene match. The CDR3 DNA follows: TGTGCCAGCAGCCCCCCGGGACTAGCGGGTGGCACAGATACGCAGTATTTT. Protein sequence: CASSPPGLAGGTDTQYF.

The gene calls are TRBV27 and TRBJ1-1; D not resolved. Germline V CDR1 and CDR2: MNHEY, SMNVEV (reference sequence). The CDR3 has 16 residues. V was clipped by 0 bases and J by 0 bases, with 11 bases between them. Here the CDR3 reads CASSLSVTTVNTEAFF. As DNA, the CDR3 is TGTGCCAGCAGTTTATCCGTGACGACGGTGAACACTGAAGCTTTCTTT.

This sequence joins TRBV27 and TRBJ1-6, with a possible D match to TRBD1 (5 bases). This CDR3 spans 16 amino acids. The V and J ends lost 5 bases and 5 bases respectively, with 16 bases between them. Germline values: CDR1 MNHEY, CDR2 SMNVEV (reference sequence). CDR3 loop: CASSPTWDGHNSPLHF. CDR3 DNA: TGTGCCAGCAGTCCTACCTGGGACGGACATAATTCACCCCTCCACTTT.

The chain links TRBV25-1 to TRBJ2-1, with 11 bases fitting TRBD2. Germline trimming cut 3 bases from V and 1 base from J; bases unmatched to any gene: 2. This CDR3 has 16 amino acids. Germline lookup yields CDR1 MGHDK and CDR2 SYGVNS. Here the CDR3 DNA reads TGTGCCAGCAGTGACTCTAGCGGGAGGTCCTACAATGAGCAGTTCTTC. Its translation: CASSDSSGRSYNEQFF. Filled out from reference TRBV25-1 and TRBJ2-1, the complete variable domain reads EADIYQTPRYLVIGTGKKITLECSQTMGHDKMYWYQQDPGMELHLIHYSYGVNSTEKGDLSSESTVSRIRTEHFPLTLESARPSHTSQYLCASSDSSGRSYNEQFFGPGTRLTVL.

The chain combines TRBV4-2 with TRBJ2-7; D is possibly TRBD1 (7 bases). Germline V lookup: CDR1 LGHNA, CDR2 YNFKEQ. The CDR3 has 16 residues. V was shortened by 0 bases and J by 3 bases, with 15 bases between the two germline ends. CDR3 DNA: TGTGCCAGCAGCCAAGAGGCGGGGACAGTTTACTACGAGCAGTACTTC. Its translation: CASSQEAGTVYYEQYF.

This clone was found once. This rearrangement joins TRBV9 to TRBJ2-3, with 9 bases fitting TRBD2. In germline, CDR1 is SGDLS, CDR2 YYNGEE. The CDR3 contains 14 residues. V lost 3 bases, J lost 5 bases, and 4 bases stayed unmatched. Written as DNA, the CDR3 is TGTGCCAGCAGCGCTAGCGGGAAGGAAGATACGCAGTATTTT. Translated, it gives CASSASGKEDTQYF. The variable domain in full, with the rest retrieved from reference TRBV9 and TRBJ2-3, is DSGVTQTPKHLITATGQRVTLRCSPRSGDLSVYWYQQSLDQGLQFLIQYYNGEERAKGNILERFSAQQFPDLHSELNLSSLELGDSALYFCASSASGKEDTQYFGPGTRLTVL.

This clone appeared once. V usage is TRBV5-1 and J usage is TRBJ1-2; TRBD1 might be the D (5 bases). V shed 5 bases and J shed 8 bases, with 22 bases lying between them. CDR1 and CDR2 (germline): SGHRS, YFSETQ. The CDR3 contains 15 residues. The CDR3 DNA is TGCGCCAGCAGTATCAGGCCGGGCAGGGATTTGGGCTACACCTTC. Protein product: CASSIRPGRDLGYTF.

The V call is TRBV2, the J call TRBJ2-1, with 11 positions matching TRBD2. This CDR3 is built from 15 residues. The trim removed 4 bases at V and 6 bases at J, leaving 5 bases unmatched. The germline CDR1 and CDR2 sequences are SNHLY and FYNNEI. This chain's CDR3 is CASSAEGLAGNEQFF. In nucleotides, the CDR3 is TGTGCCAGCAGTGCGGAAGGACTAGCGGGCAATGAGCAGTTCTTC.

J is TRBJ1-1 and V is TRBV30; weak D call: TRBD1 (5 bases). V was shortened by 4 bases and J by 11 bases, with 20 bases between the two germline ends. Germline lookup yields CDR1 GTSNPN and CDR2 SVGIG (reference sequence). CDR3 length: 13 amino acids. DNA for the CDR3: TGTGCCTGGATCCCCGACAGCTACCTTAGGGCTTTCTTT. It specifies CAWIPDSYLRAFF.

In its sample, this clone was seen once. The chain couples TRBV29-1 to TRBJ2-2, with D perhaps TRBD2 (7 bases). CDR3 length: 17 amino acids. Germline lookup yields CDR1 SQVTM and CDR2 ANQGSEA. Deletions cut 0 bases from V and 2 bases from J, with 16 bases between. Written as DNA, the CDR3 is TGCAGCGTTGAAGATCGACGGGGGGCCCTAAACACCGGGGAGCTGTTTTTT. Translating gives CSVEDRRGALNTGELFF.

The chain employs TRBV9 and TRBJ1-1, with D perhaps matching TRBD1 (5 bases). V was shortened by 3 bases and J by 1 base, with 13 bases between the two germline ends. Looked up from germline, CDR1 is SGDLS and CDR2 is YYNGEE. CDR3 length: 15 residues. This CDR3 is CASSATTVRNTEAFF. DNA for the CDR3: TGTGCCAGCAGCGCAACGACAGTGAGGAACACTGAAGCTTTCTTT. Complete variable domain (other parts from reference TRBV9 and TRBJ1-1): DSGVTQTPKHLITATGQRVTLRCSPRSGDLSVYWYQQSLDQGLQFLIQYYNGEERAKGNILERFSAQQFPDLHSELNLSSLELGDSALYFCASSATTVRNTEAFFGQGTRLTVV.

V and J are TRBV7-9 and TRBJ1-2; the match to TRBD1 covers 10 bases. The CDR3 is 17 residues long. The germline CDR1 and CDR2 sequences are SEHNR and FQNEAQ (reference sequence). The ends lost 5 bases at V and 4 bases at J; junction bases unmatched: 13. In nucleotides, the CDR3 is TGTGCCAGCAGCCATCCGACAGGGGGCGGGGAAGTCTATGGCTACACCTTC. It specifies CASSHPTGGGEVYGYTF.

The chain combines TRBV9 with TRBJ2-5; D is possibly TRBD1 (5 bases). Trimming shortened V by 7 bases and J by 1 base, and 11 bases separated the two germline ends. The CDR3 sequence is 13 residues long. Germline values: CDR1 SGDLS, CDR2 YYNGEE. CDR3 DNA: TGTGCCAGCTCCCTTAGGGGCCAAGAGACCCAGTACTTC. Encoded protein: CASSLRGQETQYF.

A note on this clone: A read error may account for a junction end that differs from germline. The chain recombines TRBV7-2 with TRBJ2-7; the D gene is possibly TRBD2 (5 bases). The CDR3 runs 15 residues. The germline gives CDR1 SGHTA, CDR2 FQGNSA. The CDR3 DNA reads as TGTGCCAGTAGCTTAAGGTCCGAGCGGAACTACGAGCAGTACTTC. This translates into CASSLRSERNYEQYF.